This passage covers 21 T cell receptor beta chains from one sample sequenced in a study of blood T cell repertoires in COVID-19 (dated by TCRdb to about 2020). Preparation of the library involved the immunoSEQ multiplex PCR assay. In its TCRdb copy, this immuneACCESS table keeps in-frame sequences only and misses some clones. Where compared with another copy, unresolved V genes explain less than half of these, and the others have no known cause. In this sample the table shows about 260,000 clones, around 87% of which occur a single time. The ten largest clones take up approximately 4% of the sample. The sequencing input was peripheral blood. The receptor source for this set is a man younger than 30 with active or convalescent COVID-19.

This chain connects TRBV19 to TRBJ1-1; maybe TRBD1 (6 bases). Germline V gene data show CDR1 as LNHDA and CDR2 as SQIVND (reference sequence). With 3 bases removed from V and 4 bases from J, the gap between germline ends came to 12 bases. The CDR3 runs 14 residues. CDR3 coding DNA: TGTGCCAGTAGTATTACAGGGAGTGTCACTGAAGCTTTCTTT. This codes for CASSITGSVTEAFF.

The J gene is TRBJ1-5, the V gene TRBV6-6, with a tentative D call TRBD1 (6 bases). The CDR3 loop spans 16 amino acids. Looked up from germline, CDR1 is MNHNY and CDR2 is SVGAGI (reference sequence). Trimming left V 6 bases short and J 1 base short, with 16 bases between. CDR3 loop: CASRAMGGTSNQPQHF. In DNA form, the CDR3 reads TGTGCCAGCAGGGCTATGGGGGGGACAAGCAATCAGCCCCAGCATTTT.

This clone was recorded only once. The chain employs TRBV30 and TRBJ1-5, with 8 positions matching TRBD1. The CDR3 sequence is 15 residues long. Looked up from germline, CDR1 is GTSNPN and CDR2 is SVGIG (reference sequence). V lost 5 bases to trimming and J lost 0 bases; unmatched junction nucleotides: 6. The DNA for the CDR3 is TGTGCCTGGGGACAGGGCTCGGTTAGCAATCAGCCCCAGCATTTT. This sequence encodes CAWGQGSVSNQPQHF.

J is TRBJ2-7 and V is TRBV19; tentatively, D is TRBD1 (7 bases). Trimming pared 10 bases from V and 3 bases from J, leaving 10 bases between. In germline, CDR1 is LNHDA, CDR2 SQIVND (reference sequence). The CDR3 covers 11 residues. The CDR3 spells CATQGGYEQYF. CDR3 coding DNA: TGTGCCACCCAGGGGGGCTACGAGCAGTACTTC.

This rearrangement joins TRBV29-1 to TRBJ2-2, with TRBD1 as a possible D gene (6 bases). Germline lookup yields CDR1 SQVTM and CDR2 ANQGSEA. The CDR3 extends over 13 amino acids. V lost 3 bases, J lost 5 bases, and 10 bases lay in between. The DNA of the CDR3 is TGCAGCGTTGAGCAGGGGCGGACCGGGGAGCTGTTTTTT. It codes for CSVEQGRTGELFF.

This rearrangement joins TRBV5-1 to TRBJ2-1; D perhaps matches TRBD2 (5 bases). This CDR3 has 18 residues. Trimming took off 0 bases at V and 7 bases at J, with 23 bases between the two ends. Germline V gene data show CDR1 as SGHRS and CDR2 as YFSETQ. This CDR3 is CASSLVGSYIAKPNEQFF. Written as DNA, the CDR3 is TGCGCCAGCAGCTTGGTAGGGAGTTATATAGCGAAGCCAAATGAGCAGTTCTTC.

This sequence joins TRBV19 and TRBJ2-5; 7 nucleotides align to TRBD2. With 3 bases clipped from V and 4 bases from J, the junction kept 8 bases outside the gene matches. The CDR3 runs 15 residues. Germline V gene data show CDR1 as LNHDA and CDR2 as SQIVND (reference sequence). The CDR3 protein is CASSILASGGETQYF. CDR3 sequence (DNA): TGTGCCAGTAGTATTTTGGCTAGCGGCGGAGAGACCCAGTACTTC.

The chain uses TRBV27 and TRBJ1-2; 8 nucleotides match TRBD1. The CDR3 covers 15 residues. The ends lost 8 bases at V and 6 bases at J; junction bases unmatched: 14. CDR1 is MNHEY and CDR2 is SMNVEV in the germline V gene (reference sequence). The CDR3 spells CASLQLTGGGHGYTF. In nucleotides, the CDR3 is TGTGCCAGCCTACAACTAACAGGGGGAGGTCATGGCTACACCTTC.

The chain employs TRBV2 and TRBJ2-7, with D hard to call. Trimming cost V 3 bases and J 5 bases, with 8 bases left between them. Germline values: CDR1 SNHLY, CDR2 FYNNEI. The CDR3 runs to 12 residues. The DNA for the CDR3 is TGTGCCAGCAGTGAGAGTCTGCACGAGCAGTACTTC. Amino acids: CASSESLHEQYF.

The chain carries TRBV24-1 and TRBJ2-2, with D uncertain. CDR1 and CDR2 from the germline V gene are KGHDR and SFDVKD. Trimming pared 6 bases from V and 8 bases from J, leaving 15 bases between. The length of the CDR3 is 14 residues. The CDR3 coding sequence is TGTGCCACCAGTAATGTGTCTAGTCGAGGGGAGCTGTTTTTT. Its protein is CATSNVSSRGELFF.

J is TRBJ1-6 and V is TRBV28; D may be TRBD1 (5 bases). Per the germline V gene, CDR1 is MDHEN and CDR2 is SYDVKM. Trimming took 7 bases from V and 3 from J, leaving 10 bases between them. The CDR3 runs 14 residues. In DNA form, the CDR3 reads TGTGCCAGCACGCCAGGGTTCTATAATTCACCCCTCCACTTT. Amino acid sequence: CASTPGFYNSPLHF. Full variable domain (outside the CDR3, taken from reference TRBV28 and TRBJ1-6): DVKVTQSSRYLVKRTGEKVFLECVQDMDHENMFWYRQDPGLGLRLIYFSYDVKMKEKGDIPEGYSVSREKKERFSLILESASTNQTSMYLCASTPGFYNSPLHFGNGTRLTVT.

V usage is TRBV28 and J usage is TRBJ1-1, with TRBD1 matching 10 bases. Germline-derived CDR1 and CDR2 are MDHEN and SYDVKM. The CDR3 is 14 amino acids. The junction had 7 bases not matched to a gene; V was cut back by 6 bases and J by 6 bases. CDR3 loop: CASSLPGTGAEAFF. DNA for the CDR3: TGTGCCAGCAGCCTACCCGGGACAGGGGCTGAAGCTTTCTTT.

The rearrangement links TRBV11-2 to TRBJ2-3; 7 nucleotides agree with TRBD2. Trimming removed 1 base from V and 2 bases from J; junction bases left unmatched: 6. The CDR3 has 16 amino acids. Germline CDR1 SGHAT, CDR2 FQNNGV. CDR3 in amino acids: CASSLGAGPNTDTQYF. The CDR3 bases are TGTGCCAGCAGCTTAGGAGCGGGGCCTAACACAGATACGCAGTATTTT.

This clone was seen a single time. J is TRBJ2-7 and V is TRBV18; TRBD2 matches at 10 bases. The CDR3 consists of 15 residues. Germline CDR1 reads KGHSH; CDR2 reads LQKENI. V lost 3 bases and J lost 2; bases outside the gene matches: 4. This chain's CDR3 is CASSPSSGRAYEQYF. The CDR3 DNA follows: TGTGCCAGCTCACCGTCAAGCGGGAGGGCCTACGAGCAGTACTTC.

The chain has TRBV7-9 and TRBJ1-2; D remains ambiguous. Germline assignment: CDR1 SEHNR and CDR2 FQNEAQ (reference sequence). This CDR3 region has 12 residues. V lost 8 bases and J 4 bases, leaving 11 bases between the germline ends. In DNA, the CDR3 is TGTGCCAGCGAACGACTATTCTATGGCTACACCTTC. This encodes CASERLFYGYTF.

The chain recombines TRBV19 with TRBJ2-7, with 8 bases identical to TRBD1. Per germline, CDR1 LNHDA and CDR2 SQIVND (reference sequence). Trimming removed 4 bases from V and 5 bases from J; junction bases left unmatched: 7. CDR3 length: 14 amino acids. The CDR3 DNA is TGTGCCAGTAGTACAAGACAGGGGCAAAACGAGCAGTACTTC. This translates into CASSTRQGQNEQYF. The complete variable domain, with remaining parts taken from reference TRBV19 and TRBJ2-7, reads DGGITQSPKYLFRKEGQNVTLSCEQNLNHDAMYWYRQDPGQGLRLIYYSQIVNDFQKGDIAEGYSVSREKKESFPLTVTSAQKNPTAFYLCASSTRQGQNEQYFGPGTRLTVT.

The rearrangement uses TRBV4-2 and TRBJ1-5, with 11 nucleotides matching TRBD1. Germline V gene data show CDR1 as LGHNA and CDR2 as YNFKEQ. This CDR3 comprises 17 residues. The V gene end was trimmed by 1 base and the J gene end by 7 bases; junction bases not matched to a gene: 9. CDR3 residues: CASSQAQGQGGKQPQHF. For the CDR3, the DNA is TGTGCCAGCAGCCAAGCCCAGGGACAGGGGGGGAAACAGCCCCAGCATTTT.

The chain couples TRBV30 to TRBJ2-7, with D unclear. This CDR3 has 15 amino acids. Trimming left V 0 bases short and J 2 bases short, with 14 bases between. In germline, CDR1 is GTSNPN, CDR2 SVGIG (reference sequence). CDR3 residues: CAWSVSGSSTYEQYF. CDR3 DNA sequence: TGTGCCTGGAGTGTCTCTGGCAGTTCCACCTACGAGCAGTACTTC.

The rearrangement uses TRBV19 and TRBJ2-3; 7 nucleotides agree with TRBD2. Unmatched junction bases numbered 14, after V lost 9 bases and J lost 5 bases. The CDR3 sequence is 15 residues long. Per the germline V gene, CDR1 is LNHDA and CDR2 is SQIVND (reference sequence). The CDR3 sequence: CASSKNAGVGDTQYF. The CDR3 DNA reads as TGTGCCAGCAGCAAAAACGCGGGAGTGGGAGATACGCAGTATTTT.

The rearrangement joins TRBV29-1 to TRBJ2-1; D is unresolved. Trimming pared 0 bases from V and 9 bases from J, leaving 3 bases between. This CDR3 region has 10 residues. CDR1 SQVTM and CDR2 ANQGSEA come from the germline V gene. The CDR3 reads CSVEDVEQFF. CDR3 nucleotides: TGCAGCGTTGAAGACGTTGAGCAGTTCTTC.

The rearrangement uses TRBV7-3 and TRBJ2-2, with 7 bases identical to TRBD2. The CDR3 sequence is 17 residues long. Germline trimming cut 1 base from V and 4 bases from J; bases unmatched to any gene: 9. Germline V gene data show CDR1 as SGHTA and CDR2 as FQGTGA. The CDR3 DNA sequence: TGTGCCAGCAGCTTAATTCCGGGGGGACCCCCCACCGGGGAGCTGTTTTTT. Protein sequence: CASSLIPGGPPTGELFF.